This T cell receptor (beta chain) was retrieved from a study of blood T cell repertoires in COVID-19. Trimming cost V 2 bases and J 0 bases; bases outside gene matches: 4. This CDR3 contains 16 residues. CDR1 KGHSH and CDR2 LQKENI come from the germline V gene. Recovered status applied to Cohort 3 donors who had two consecutive negative PCRs. It also applied to those with clearance or with symptom resolution. Measured with immunoSEQ multiplex PCR; TCRdb has only the in-frame clones, and not every one. The top ten clones hold under 3.5% of a sample with roughly 230,000 clones, 82% of them seen once. This sequence joins TRBV18 and TRBJ1-3; TRBD1 aligns across 7 bases. The TCR was taken from a woman aged 55-70 years who had recovered from COVID-19. The material sequenced was PBMCs or T cells enriched from blood (not recorded which). CDR3 sequence (DNA): TGTGCCAGCTCACCAACTCAGGGGGGCTCTGGAAACACCATATATTTT. The encoded protein is CASSPTQGGSGNTIYF.